This T cell receptor (beta chain) originates from a study of blood T cells in healthy people across ages. The use of a sample-barcoded 5' primer and a J-beta primer mix characterized a second PCR of roughly 7 to 11 cycles. TCRdb recomputed calls from the 5' RACE reads with MiXCR, one row per CDR3 protein. The sample records hundreds of thousands of distinct CDR3 sequences, about three fifths being singletons. J lost 3 bases, V lost 3 bases, and 9 bases had no gene match. The CDR3 is 17 amino acids. Germline V CDR1 and CDR2: LGHNA, YSLEER. The sequence was obtained from a man aged 25 to 40 in good health. Sample: blood. The chain has TRBV4-3 and TRBJ2-3; 10 bases line up with TRBD2. The CDR3 DNA is TGCGCCAGCAGCCATACCTTAGCGGGAGGCGGAACAGATACGCAGTATTTT. Translated, it gives CASSHTLAGGGTDTQYF.